The T cell receptor (beta chain) under discussion was sequenced for a study of monozygotic twins with inflammatory bowel disease. TCRdb derives one entry per CDR3 protein from the 5' RACE reads, leaving out DNA. The listing records around 200,000 distinct CDR3 sequences. Germline-derived CDR1 and CDR2 are DFQATT and SNEGSKA (reference sequence). The CDR3 contains 14 residues. The origin of this receptor is a human donor with ulcerative colitis or Crohn's disease, or a healthy co-twin of an affected twin (not recorded which). Material for sequencing was blood. This chain links TRBV20-1 with TRBJ2-3. This CDR3 reads CSANKGSRTDTQYF.